The clone carrying this T cell receptor (beta chain) was recorded once. Its antigen is not known. This sample is drawn from a study of OX40 agonist ivuxolimab in advanced cancers. Study findings and constraints: Low normalized clonal expansion also occurred in some nonresponding patients.

Using immunoSEQ multiplex PCR, the repertoire was profiled, and TCRdb retains in-frame clones only, with some absent. The sample holds under 95,000 clones; roughly 81% are singletons and the top ten take 15% to 20%. CDR1 and CDR2 (germline): SNHLY, FYNNEI. This CDR3 region has 13 residues. V lost 6 bases and J 4 bases, leaving 12 bases between the germline ends. The input for sequencing was CD4+ or CD8+ T cells sorted from blood, taken in a trial of the OX40 agonist ivuxolimab. This chain joins TRBV2 and TRBJ1-2, with D maybe TRBD1 (5 bases). The receptor was derived from an adult with an advanced solid tumor such as melanoma, head and neck, liver or kidney cancer. The CDR3 loop is CASSAGTPYGYTF. The DNA for the CDR3 is TGTGCCAGCAGCGCCGGGACTCCCTATGGCTACACCTTC.